This T cell receptor beta chain originates from a study of human T cells and chemical hapten exposure. Study-wide context: Doses of diphenylcyclopropenone went to the patients' scalps weekly throughout the approximately 26-week study.

CDR3 length: 15 residues. The germline CDR1 and CDR2 sequences are SQVTM and ANQGSEA. Trimming cost V 6 bases and J 1 base; bases outside gene matches: 7. Time point reported: patch test 1, 2 weeks after DPC sensitization. The treatment: therapeutic diphenylcyclopropenone sensitization with weekly scalp DPC. Study findings and constraints: Alopecia was present in the donors, so their immune response may differ from healthy people's. The formation of large CDR3 similarity clusters by expanded TCRs significantly exceeded that of controls.

This clonotype has at least ten counts. Its antigen remains unknown. Study processing details: TCR counts had a median of approximately 96,000 per sample and spanned about 20,000 to 750,000. TCRdb called the RACE reads again in MiXCR, with one record for every CDR3 protein. The V and J calls were not made by the authors but by TCRdb's processing. Among 380,000 or so distinct CDR3 sequences, roughly 4.8% were seen once, and the ten largest hold around 2.3%. The V gene is TRBV29-1, the J gene TRBJ2-2; 8 bases agree with TRBD1. The sequencing used whole blood, collected in connection with sensitization to the hapten diphenylcyclopropenone (DPC). The clonotype comes from a woman aged 50 to 60 with alopecia areata. Some clones in this sample may be carry-over from other donors' samples. The CDR3 region is CSVRAGTGNTGELFF. CDR3 coding DNA: TGCAGCGTGCGAGCCGGGACAGGGAACACCGGGGAGCTGTTTTTT.